The next 29 T cell receptor beta chains were all read from a single sample in a study of vaccination and CD4 T cells after COVID-19. Treatment here: roughly 11-day PBMC culture with coronavirus spike peptide pools or control peptides (ViraFEST assay). These receptors lack a known antigen. An Oncomine TCR Beta short-read assay was used to sequence the DNA from cultured CD4+ T cells. One entry per CDR3 protein results from TCRdb running MiXCR on the PCR reads. The data hold approximately 26,000 distinct CDR3 sequences, with 64% observed a single time. Sequencing used CD4+ T cells from blood, cultured in vitro. These receptors all come from a human donor who had recovered from COVID-19.

CDR3 region: CASSAPGSGSSYEQYF. The CDR3, as DNA: TGTGCCAGCAGCGCCCCGGGGTCGGGGTCCTCCTACGAGCAGTACTTC. This chain links TRBV7-9 with TRBJ2-7; a weak D match, TRBD2 (5 bases). V lost 5 bases and J lost 0, with 17 bases in between. CDR1 is SEHNR, CDR2 FQNEAQ, per germline (reference sequence). This CDR3 is 16 amino acids long. Using reference TRBV7-9 and TRBJ2-7 for the parts outside the CDR3, the full variable domain is DTGVSQNPRHKITKRGQNVTFRCDPISEHNRLYWYRQTLGQGPEFLTYFQNEAQLEKSRLLSDRFSAERPKGSFSTLEIQRTEQGDSAMYLCASSAPGSGSSYEQYFGPGTRLTVT.

The chain employs TRBV19 and TRBJ2-7; tentatively, D is TRBD2 (6 bases). Trimming pared 0 bases from V and 4 bases from J, leaving 13 bases between. The CDR3 has 15 residues. Germline V gives CDR1 LNHDA, CDR2 SQIVND (reference sequence). CDR3 bases: TGTGCCAGTAGTATAGATCCTATGAGCGGGTACGAGCAGTACTTC. As protein: CASSIDPMSGYEQYF. Full variable domain (outside the CDR3, taken from reference TRBV19 and TRBJ2-7): DGGITQSPKYLFRKEGQNVTLSCEQNLNHDAMYWYRQDPGQGLRLIYYSQIVNDFQKGDIAEGYSVSREKKESFPLTVTSAQKNPTAFYLCASSIDPMSGYEQYFGPGTRLTVT.

V is TRBV28 and J is TRBJ1-1; no definite D call. V lost 6 bases and J lost 7, with 18 bases in between. This CDR3 is 14 amino acids long. The germline CDR1 and CDR2 sequences are MDHEN and SYDVKM. This chain's CDR3 is CASRGRRRHVEAFF. DNA for the CDR3: TGTGCCAGCAGGGGCAGGCGAAGACATGTTGAAGCTTTCTTT.

This clonotype was detected a few times. V gene TRBV20-1 combines with J gene TRBJ1-4; TRBD1 agrees at 10 bases. The CDR3 extends over 13 amino acids. Germline loops: CDR1 DFQATT, CDR2 SNEGSKA (reference sequence). The junction had 4 bases not matched to a gene; V was cut back by 6 bases and J by 6 bases. CDR3 sequence reads: CSARQGADEKLFF. CDR3 DNA: TGCAGTGCCCGACAGGGGGCGGATGAAAAACTGTTTTTT.

This sequence joins TRBV21-1 and TRBJ1-2. TRBV21-1 is designated a pseudogene. The CDR3 covers 13 residues. This CDR3 is CASSHVRGGGYTF. The CDR3 coding sequence is TGTGCCAGCAGCCACGTAAGGGGAGGTGGCTACACCTTC.

This chain connects TRBV20-1 to TRBJ2-3; 12 nucleotides agree with TRBD2. The CDR3 spans 14 residues. Germline lookup yields CDR1 DFQATT and CDR2 SNEGSKA (reference sequence). V shed 4 bases and J 4 bases; nucleotides not matched to a gene: 3. CDR3 loop: CSATTSGSADTQYF. The CDR3 DNA sequence: TGCAGTGCTACGACTAGCGGGAGCGCAGATACGCAGTATTTT.

The CDR3 bases are TGTGCCAGCAGCTTAGCGGGGGGCGCGGGCGGCTACACCTTC. This codes for CASSLAGGAGGYTF. The V gene is TRBV7-6, the J gene TRBJ1-2; D may be TRBD1 (6 bases). Germline values: CDR1 SGHVS, CDR2 FNYEAQ. CDR3 length equals 14 residues. V was pared by 0 bases and J by 8 bases, with 13 bases between.

This clonotype was seen more than once but under ten times. In DNA form, the CDR3 reads TGCAGTGCTAAAAGTACAACAGGTGAAGCTTTCTTT. Amino acid sequence: CSAKSTTGEAFF. This chain uses TRBV20-1 with TRBJ1-1; a possible D gene is TRBD1 (5 bases). Germline V gene data show CDR1 as DFQATT and CDR2 as SNEGSKA (reference sequence). V gave up 4 bases and J gave up 7 bases, with 13 bases separating them. The CDR3 loop spans 12 amino acids.

V gene TRBV6-5 combines with J gene TRBJ1-3; D is perhaps TRBD1 (6 bases). The CDR3 contains 17 residues. Germline CDR1 reads MNHEY; CDR2 reads SVGAGI. V lost 0 bases and J lost 1, with 13 bases in between. CDR3: CASSYSDRSLSGNTIYF. The CDR3 region has the DNA TGTGCCAGCAGTTACTCAGACAGGAGTCTTTCTGGAAACACCATATATTTT.

This rearrangement joins TRBV7-2 to TRBJ1-2; the D gene is possibly TRBD1 (6 bases). This CDR3 has 11 amino acids. Trimming cost V 5 bases and J 12 bases, with 13 bases left between them. CDR1 SGHTA and CDR2 FQGNSA come from the germline V gene. The CDR3 DNA follows: TGTGCCAGCAGCCCAGGGGAGCGGCACACCTTC. It yields the protein CASSPGERHTF. The variable domain in full, with the rest retrieved from reference TRBV7-2 and TRBJ1-2, is GAGVSQSPSNKVTEKGKDVELRCDPISGHTALYWYRQSLGQGLEFLIYFQGNSAPDKSGLPSDRFSAERTGGSVSTLTIQRTQQEDSAVYLCASSPGERHTFGSGTRLTVV.

The chain links TRBV19 to TRBJ1-5; 8 nucleotides line up with TRBD1. The V segment lost 7 bases and the J segment 2 bases; nucleotides outside the gene matches: 16. Germline lookup yields CDR1 LNHDA and CDR2 SQIVND (reference sequence). There are 18 residues in the CDR3. The CDR3 reads CASTLRQGTTLGNQPQHF. The CDR3 nucleotides are TGTGCCAGTACCCTGAGACAGGGGACGACTTTGGGCAATCAGCCCCAGCATTTT. The full variable domain, with the rest looked up from reference TRBV19 and TRBJ1-5, is DGGITQSPKYLFRKEGQNVTLSCEQNLNHDAMYWYRQDPGQGLRLIYYSQIVNDFQKGDIAEGYSVSREKKESFPLTVTSAQKNPTAFYLCASTLRQGTTLGNQPQHFGDGTRLSIL.

This clonotype was detected only a few times. This chain uses TRBV7-2 with TRBJ1-1, with a tentative D call TRBD1 (6 bases). This CDR3 is built from 15 residues. Per the germline V gene, CDR1 is SGHTA and CDR2 is FQGNSA. Trimming cost V 5 bases and J 1 base, with 14 bases left between them. The CDR3 reads CASSRGGAGNTEAFF. CDR3 coding DNA: TGTGCCAGCAGCCGCGGGGGGGCCGGGAACACTGAAGCTTTCTTT.

This rearrangement joins TRBV15 to TRBJ1-2; TRBD1 might be the D (6 bases). V lost 4 bases, J lost 8 bases, and 14 bases lay in between. The CDR3 covers 13 residues. In germline, CDR1 is LNHNV, CDR2 YYDKDF (reference sequence). Written as DNA, the CDR3 is TGTGCCACCAGCACAAAACAGGGATTAGGCTACACCTTC. The encoded protein is CATSTKQGLGYTF.

The J gene is TRBJ1-1, the V gene TRBV28; tentative D call: TRBD1 (6 bases). V lost 5 bases, J lost 3 bases, and 10 bases lay in between. CDR3 size: 13 residues. In germline, CDR1 is MDHEN, CDR2 SYDVKM. CDR3: CASSRGADTEAFF. The CDR3 DNA reads TGTGCCAGCAGTCGGGGGGCGGACACTGAAGCTTTCTTT.

The chain links TRBV7-8 to TRBJ2-4; no clear D. The CDR3 contains 17 residues. Germline V gives CDR1 SGHVS, CDR2 FQNEAQ. Trimming removed 1 base from V and 0 bases from J, with 13 bases in between. In nucleotides, the CDR3 is TGTGCCAGCAGCTTAGGACGAAGTTCACTAGCCAAAAACATTCAGTACTTC. As protein: CASSLGRSSLAKNIQYF.

The V call is TRBV28, the J call TRBJ1-5; 10 positions match TRBD1. Germline loops: CDR1 MDHEN, CDR2 SYDVKM. The CDR3 sequence is 15 residues long. V trimming: 5 bases; J trimming: 5 bases; junction bases outside the gene matches: 6. CDR3 residues: CASSPGQGGYQPQHF. The CDR3, as DNA: TGTGCCAGCAGTCCCGGACAGGGGGGCTATCAGCCCCAGCATTTT.

The V and J genes are TRBV20-1 and TRBJ2-1; TRBD2 aligns across 8 bases. Germline assignment: CDR1 DFQATT and CDR2 SNEGSKA (reference sequence). The trim removed 0 bases at V and 0 bases at J, leaving 4 bases unmatched. The CDR3 spans 16 residues. The CDR3 DNA reads as TGCAGTGCTAGAGATAATAGCGGGATCTCCTACAATGAGCAGTTCTTC. Translating it yields CSARDNSGISYNEQFF.

This clonotype was seen only once. The J gene is TRBJ1-4, the V gene TRBV28; D is unclear. Germline V gene data show CDR1 as MDHEN and CDR2 as SYDVKM. The germline V and J ends were trimmed by 6 bases and 7 bases, with 18 bases remaining between them. The CDR3 spans 15 residues. The CDR3 sequence is CASSRTMGRIEKLFF. As DNA, the CDR3 is TGTGCCAGCAGCCGAACAATGGGTCGAATTGAAAAACTGTTTTTT.

CDR3 nucleotides: TGTGCCAGCAAATTCCCGGGACAGACCCAGTACTTC. This encodes CASKFPGQTQYF. This chain joins TRBV2 and TRBJ2-5; D may match TRBD1 or TRBD2 (5 bases each). Germline V gives CDR1 SNHLY, CDR2 FYNNEI. This CDR3 has 12 amino acids. Trimming took off 7 bases at V and 6 bases at J, with 12 bases between the two ends.

This clonotype was counted a few times. The chain has TRBV6-1 and TRBJ1-5; no clear D gene. CDR3 length: 13 residues. CDR1 is MNHNS, CDR2 SASEGT, per germline. Trimming pared 3 bases from V and 6 bases from J, leaving 9 bases between. The CDR3 coding sequence is TGTGCCAGCAGTGAGGTGTTCGTTCAGCCCCAGCATTTT. Translated, it gives CASSEVFVQPQHF.

The chain recombines TRBV28 with TRBJ1-1; no definite D call. The CDR3 contains 13 residues. V lost 3 bases and J lost 1, with 6 bases in between. Per the germline V gene, CDR1 is MDHEN and CDR2 is SYDVKM. This chain's CDR3 is CASSLWANTEAFF. The DNA for the CDR3 is TGTGCCAGCAGTTTGTGGGCGAACACTGAAGCTTTCTTT.

The V gene is TRBV7-2, the J gene TRBJ1-6; D is undetermined. V lost 3 bases to trimming and J lost 5 bases, with 8 bases between them. Per the germline V gene, CDR1 is SGHTA and CDR2 is FQGNSA. The CDR3 is 14 residues long. The CDR3 DNA is TGTGCCAGCAGCTTTAGACAAAATAATTCACCCCTCCACTTT. It translates to CASSFRQNNSPLHF.

This chain joins TRBV20-1 and TRBJ2-1, with a weak D call TRBD2 (5 bases). Trimming removed 6 bases from V and 6 bases from J, with 12 bases in between. Germline loops: CDR1 DFQATT, CDR2 SNEGSKA (reference sequence). CDR3 size: 12 residues. CDR3 region: CSAGKEGNEQFF. The CDR3 region has the DNA TGCAGTGCGGGAAAAGAGGGCAATGAGCAGTTCTTC.

This clonotype was observed a few times. The rearrangement uses TRBV20-1 and TRBJ1-5, with TRBD1 matching over 10 bases. CDR1 and CDR2 from the germline V gene are DFQATT and SNEGSKA (reference sequence). V shed 5 bases, J shed 7 bases, and the junction held 11 bases outside the gene matches. CDR3 length: 15 residues. The CDR3 loop reads CSASRGQGSRQPQHF. The CDR3 coding sequence is TGCAGTGCTTCGCGGGGACAGGGGTCGCGCCAGCCCCAGCATTTT.

This clonotype has only a few counts. The chain employs TRBV6-1 and TRBJ2-1, with D perhaps matching TRBD2 (6 bases). Germline-derived CDR1 and CDR2 are MNHNS and SASEGT. CDR3 length: 14 residues. V was clipped by 6 bases and J by 0 bases, with 9 bases between them. The CDR3 here is CASSIGSSYNEQFF. CDR3 coding DNA: TGTGCCAGCAGCATCGGGAGCTCCTACAATGAGCAGTTCTTC.

J is TRBJ1-1 and V is TRBV6-2 or TRBV6-3; the match to TRBD1 covers 8 bases. The J segment lost 11 bases and the V segment lost 6 bases, leaving 11 bases of the junction unmatched. Per germline, CDR1 MNHEY and CDR2 SVGEGT. The CDR3 totals 13 residues. The CDR3 protein is CASSAQGALPAFF. The CDR3 DNA reads TGTGCCAGCAGCGCTCAGGGGGCTCTCCCCGCTTTCTTT.

This clonotype is a singleton in its sample. J is TRBJ2-2 and V is TRBV19; D remains unclear. V lost 3 bases to trimming and J lost 0 bases, with 11 bases between them. The CDR3 extends over 16 amino acids. Germline CDR1 is LNHDA and CDR2 is SQIVND (reference sequence). As DNA, the CDR3 is TGTGCCAGTAGTATTTCGGCCAGATCGAACACCGGGGAGCTGTTTTTT. Its protein product is CASSISARSNTGELFF.

The chain links TRBV29-1 to TRBJ1-2, with D possibly being TRBD1 (5 bases). V was clipped by 4 bases and J by 2 bases, with 14 bases between them. Germline values: CDR1 SQVTM, CDR2 ANQGSEA. The CDR3 extends over 14 amino acids. CDR3 region: CSVVRPPGNYGYTF. As DNA, the CDR3 is TGCAGCGTTGTACGGCCTCCAGGGAACTATGGCTACACCTTC.

A few counts support this clonotype. J is TRBJ1-2 and V is TRBV6-1; D is possibly TRBD1 (5 bases). The CDR3 sequence is 12 residues long. V was trimmed by 5 bases and J by 3 bases, leaving 7 bases between them. The germline V gene encodes CDR1 MNHNS and CDR2 SASEGT. The CDR3 protein is CASSPGYYGYTF. The CDR3 DNA follows: TGTGCCAGCAGTCCAGGGTACTATGGCTACACCTTC.